These 14 T cell receptor beta chains were sequenced from one sample in a study of blood T cell repertoires in COVID-19. Assay used: immunoSEQ multiplex PCR; TCRdb lists only in-frame clones, some missing. The sample comprises about 150,000 clones, approximately 80% of which are singletons, and 6.2% rests with the top ten. Source material: PBMCs or T cells enriched from blood (not recorded which). Receptor source: a woman in her forties who had recovered from COVID-19.

The chain recombines TRBV2 with TRBJ1-2; D perhaps matches TRBD1 (6 bases). Germline V gives CDR1 SNHLY, CDR2 FYNNEI. Trimming cost V 8 bases and J 2 bases, with 15 bases left between them. The CDR3 is 14 residues long. Here the CDR3 reads CASARQVTNYGYTF. The CDR3 nucleotides are TGTGCCAGCGCCCGACAGGTCACCAACTATGGCTACACCTTC. The entire variable domain, with the rest obtained from reference TRBV2 and TRBJ1-2, is as follows: EPEVTQTPSHQVTQMGQEVILRCVPISNHLYFYWYRQILGQKVEFLVSFYNNEISEKSEIFDDQFSVERPDGSNFTLKIRSTKLEDSAMYFCASARQVTNYGYTFGSGTRLTVV.

The CDR3 sequence: CSADARREQFF. CDR3 DNA sequence: TGCAGCGCCGACGCTAGACGGGAGCAGTTCTTC. This chain uses TRBV29-1 with TRBJ2-1, with D uncertain. Per germline, CDR1 SQVTM and CDR2 ANQGSEA. The CDR3 sequence is 11 residues long. Trimming shortened V by 7 bases and J by 10 bases, and 14 bases separated the two germline ends.

This clone was picked up a small number of times. The rearrangement joins TRBV6-5 to TRBJ2-3; 9 nucleotides agree with TRBD2. Germline V lookup: CDR1 MNHEY, CDR2 SVGAGI. V trimming: 11 bases; J trimming: 2 bases; junction bases outside the gene matches: 5. This CDR3 is built from 13 residues. CDR3 coding DNA: TGTGCCGGCGGGGGGGGGCCCACAGATACGCAGTATTTT. Amino acid sequence: CAGGGGPTDTQYF.

The chain combines TRBV4-1 with TRBJ1-1; D perhaps matches TRBD1 (5 bases). This CDR3 region has 15 residues. V lost 3 bases, J lost 4 bases, and 15 bases lay in between. The germline CDR1 and CDR2 sequences are MGHRA and YSYEKL. The chain's CDR3 is CASSHPTGGGTEAFF. DNA for the CDR3: TGCGCCAGCAGCCATCCGACCGGGGGAGGCACTGAAGCTTTCTTT.

The chain is built from TRBV18 and TRBJ1-3; 8 nucleotides line up with TRBD1. The germline gives CDR1 KGHSH, CDR2 LQKENI. The ends lost 1 base at V and 2 bases at J; junction bases unmatched: 4. The CDR3 contains 16 residues. The CDR3 spells CASSPQQGAAGNTIYF. The CDR3 DNA reads TGTGCCAGCTCACCACAGCAGGGGGCAGCTGGAAACACCATATATTTT. Full variable domain (outside the CDR3, taken from reference TRBV18 and TRBJ1-3): NAGVMQNPRHLVRRRGQEARLRCSPMKGHSHVYWYRQLPEEGLKFMVYLQKENIIDESGMPKERFSAEFPKEGPSILRIQQVVRGDSAAYFCASSPQQGAAGNTIYFGEGSWLTVV.

The CDR3 is CSVTGLDSNQPQHF. In nucleotides, the CDR3 is TGCAGCGTGACAGGGCTTGATAGCAATCAGCCCCAGCATTTT. V and J are TRBV29-1 and TRBJ1-5; 7 bases line up with TRBD1. The germline gives CDR1 SQVTM, CDR2 ANQGSEA. With V trimmed by 6 bases and J by 0 bases, 5 bases remained unmatched. This CDR3 has 14 amino acids.

This chain links TRBV9 with TRBJ2-5; tentatively, D is TRBD2 (6 bases). Trimming removed 0 bases from V and 1 base from J, with 13 bases in between. The CDR3 is made up of 16 amino acids. CDR1 and CDR2 from the germline V gene are SGDLS and YYNGEE. CDR3 in DNA: TGTGCCAGCAGCGTAGCGGCGGGGAATACCCAAGAGACCCAGTACTTC. This translates into CASSVAAGNTQETQYF.

The chain links TRBV19 to TRBJ1-3; weak D call: TRBD1 (6 bases). The CDR3 covers 14 residues. The V end was cut by 5 bases, the J end by 4 bases, with 12 bases between. Germline assignment: CDR1 LNHDA and CDR2 SQIVND (reference sequence). Here the CDR3 DNA reads TGTGCCAGTAGTGCGGACAGATTCGGAAACACCATATATTTT. Translating gives CASSADRFGNTIYF.

This clone was detected once. The chain is built from TRBV5-8 and TRBJ1-5; maybe TRBD1 (6 bases). The CDR3 totals 16 residues. Trimming removed 4 bases from V and 7 bases from J, with 21 bases in between. Germline CDR1 is SGHTS and CDR2 is YDEGEE. CDR3 region: CASSANGAGARQPQHF. CDR3 nucleotide sequence: TGTGCCAGCAGCGCCAACGGGGCAGGGGCTAGGCAGCCCCAGCATTTT.

This clone appeared many times. This rearrangement joins TRBV19 to TRBJ2-6, with D maybe TRBD1 (6 bases). CDR1 LNHDA and CDR2 SQIVND come from the germline V gene (reference sequence). Trimming shortened V by 0 bases and J by 0 bases, and 9 bases separated the two germline ends. This CDR3 contains 17 residues. CDR3 sequence reads: CASSIDGTNSGANVLTF. CDR3 DNA: TGTGCCAGTAGTATAGATGGGACAAACTCTGGGGCCAACGTCCTGACTTTC.

The chain is built from TRBV28 and TRBJ2-7; the D gene is possibly TRBD1 (6 bases). Germline loops: CDR1 MDHEN, CDR2 SYDVKM. The CDR3 extends over 14 amino acids. V was trimmed by 6 bases and J by 6 bases, leaving 18 bases between them. CDR3 nucleotides: TGTGCCAGCAGGTCACAGGGTTCTCCAGGCGAGCAGTACTTC. As protein: CASRSQGSPGEQYF.

V and J are TRBV6-5 and TRBJ2-2; a weak D match, TRBD2 (5 bases). Germline CDR1 reads MNHEY; CDR2 reads SVGAGI. Trimming removed 9 bases at V and 10 bases at J, with 15 bases between. This CDR3 region has 12 residues. CDR3 nucleotides: TGTGCCAGTTGCCTCGATAGCGAGGAGCTGTTTTTT. This encodes CASCLDSEELFF.

The rearrangement links TRBV3-1 (or the pseudogene TRBV3-2) to TRBJ1-2; tentatively, D is TRBD1 (5 bases). V was pared by 1 base and J by 7 bases, with 16 bases between. The germline gives CDR1 LGHDT, CDR2 YNNKEL (reference sequence). There are 15 residues in the CDR3. The CDR3 loop is CASSQVGGQGGGYTF. CDR3 in DNA: TGTGCCAGCAGCCAAGTAGGAGGGCAGGGCGGTGGCTACACCTTC.

The rearrangement links TRBV2 to TRBJ1-2, with D unresolved. The CDR3 extends over 11 amino acids. Deletions cut 7 bases from V and 13 bases from J, with 16 bases between. Germline CDR1 SNHLY, CDR2 FYNNEI. The CDR3: CASTEANCCTF. The DNA for the CDR3 is TGTGCCAGCACCGAAGCGAACTGCTGCACCTTC.